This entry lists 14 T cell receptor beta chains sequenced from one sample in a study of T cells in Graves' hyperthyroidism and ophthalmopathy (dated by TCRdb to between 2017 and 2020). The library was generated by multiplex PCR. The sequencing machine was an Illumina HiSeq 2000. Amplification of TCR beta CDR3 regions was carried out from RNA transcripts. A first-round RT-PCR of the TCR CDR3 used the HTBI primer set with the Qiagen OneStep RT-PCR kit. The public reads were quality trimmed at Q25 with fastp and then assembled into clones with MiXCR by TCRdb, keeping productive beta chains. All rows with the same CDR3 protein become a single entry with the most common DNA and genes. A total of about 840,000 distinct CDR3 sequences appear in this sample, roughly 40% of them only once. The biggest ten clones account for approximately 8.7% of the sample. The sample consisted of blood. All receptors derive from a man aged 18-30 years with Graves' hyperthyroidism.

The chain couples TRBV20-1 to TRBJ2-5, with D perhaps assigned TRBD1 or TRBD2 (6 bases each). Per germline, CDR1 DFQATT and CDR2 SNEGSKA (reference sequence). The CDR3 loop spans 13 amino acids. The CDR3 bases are TGCAGCGCAAAAAGGGGGGCTTCGGAGACCCAGTACTTC. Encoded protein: CSAKRGASETQYF.

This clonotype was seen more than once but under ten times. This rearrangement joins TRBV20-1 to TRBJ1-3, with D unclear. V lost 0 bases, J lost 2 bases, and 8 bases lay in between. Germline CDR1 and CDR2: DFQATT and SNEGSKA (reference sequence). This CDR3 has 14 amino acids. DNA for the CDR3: TGCAGTGCTAGAGATCGCGTCGCTGGAAACACCATATATTTT. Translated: CSARDRVAGNTIYF.

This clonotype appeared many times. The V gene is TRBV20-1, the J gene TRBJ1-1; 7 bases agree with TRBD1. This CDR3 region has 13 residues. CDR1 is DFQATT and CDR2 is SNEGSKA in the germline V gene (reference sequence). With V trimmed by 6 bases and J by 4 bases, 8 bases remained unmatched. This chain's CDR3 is CSAPEAGGTEAFF. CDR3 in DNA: TGCAGTGCCCCTGAAGCAGGGGGCACTGAAGCTTTCTTT.

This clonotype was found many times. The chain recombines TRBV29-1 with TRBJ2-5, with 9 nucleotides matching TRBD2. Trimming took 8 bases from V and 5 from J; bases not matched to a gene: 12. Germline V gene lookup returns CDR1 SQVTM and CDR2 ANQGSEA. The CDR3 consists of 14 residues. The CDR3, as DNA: TGCAGCTCGGCCGGGGCGGGGGGGGAGGAGACCCAGTACTTC. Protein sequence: CSSAGAGGEETQYF.

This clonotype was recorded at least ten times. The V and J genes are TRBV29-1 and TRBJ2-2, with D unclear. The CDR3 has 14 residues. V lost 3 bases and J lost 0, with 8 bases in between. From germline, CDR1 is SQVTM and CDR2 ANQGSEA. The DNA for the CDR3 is TGCAGCGTTGAGGGTGACGCGAACACCGGGGAGCTGTTTTTT. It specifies CSVEGDANTGELFF.

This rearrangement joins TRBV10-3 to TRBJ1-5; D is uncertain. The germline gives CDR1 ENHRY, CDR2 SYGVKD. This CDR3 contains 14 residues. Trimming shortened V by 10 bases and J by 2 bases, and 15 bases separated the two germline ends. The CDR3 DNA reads TGTGCCAGCTCGGGTGGGGAACGCAATCAGCCCCAGCATTTT. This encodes CASSGGERNQPQHF.

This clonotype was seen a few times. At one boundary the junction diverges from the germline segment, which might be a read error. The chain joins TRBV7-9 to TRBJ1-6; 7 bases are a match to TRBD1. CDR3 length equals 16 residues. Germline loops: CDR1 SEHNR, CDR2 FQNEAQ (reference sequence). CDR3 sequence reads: CASSRTPGTDNSPLHF. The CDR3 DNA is TGCGCCAGCAGCCGAACTCCCGGGACAGATAATTCACCCCTCCACTTT.

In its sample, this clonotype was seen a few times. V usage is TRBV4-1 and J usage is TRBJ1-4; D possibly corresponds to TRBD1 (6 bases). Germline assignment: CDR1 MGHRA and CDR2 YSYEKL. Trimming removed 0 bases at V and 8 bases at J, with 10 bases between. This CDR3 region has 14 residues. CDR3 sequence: CASSQDRGAEKLFF. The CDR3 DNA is TGCGCCAGCAGCCAAGATCGGGGGGCGGAAAAACTGTTTTTT.

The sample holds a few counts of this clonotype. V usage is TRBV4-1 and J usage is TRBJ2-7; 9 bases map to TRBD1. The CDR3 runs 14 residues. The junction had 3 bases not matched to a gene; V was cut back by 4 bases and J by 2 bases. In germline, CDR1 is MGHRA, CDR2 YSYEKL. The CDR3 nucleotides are TGCGCCAGCAGCCGGACAGGGGACACCTACGAGCAGTACTTC. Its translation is CASSRTGDTYEQYF.

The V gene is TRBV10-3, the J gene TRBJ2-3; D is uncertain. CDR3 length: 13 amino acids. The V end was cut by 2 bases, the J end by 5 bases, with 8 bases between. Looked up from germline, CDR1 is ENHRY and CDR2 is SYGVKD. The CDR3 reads CAISEASRDTQYF. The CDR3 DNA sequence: TGTGCCATCAGTGAGGCCTCCAGAGATACGCAGTATTTT.

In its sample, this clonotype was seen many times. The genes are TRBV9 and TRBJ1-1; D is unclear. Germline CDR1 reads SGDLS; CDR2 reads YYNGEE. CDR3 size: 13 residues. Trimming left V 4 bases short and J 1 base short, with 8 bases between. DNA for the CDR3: TGTGCCAGCAGCTCCCCCCGGAACACTGAAGCTTTCTTT. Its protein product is CASSSPRNTEAFF.

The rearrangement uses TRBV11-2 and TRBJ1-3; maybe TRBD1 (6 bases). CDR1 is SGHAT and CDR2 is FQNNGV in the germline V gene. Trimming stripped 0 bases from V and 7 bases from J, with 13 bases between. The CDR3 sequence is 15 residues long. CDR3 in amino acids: CASSLDKGERNTIYF. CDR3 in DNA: TGTGCCAGCAGCTTAGATAAGGGGGAGAGGAACACCATATATTTT.

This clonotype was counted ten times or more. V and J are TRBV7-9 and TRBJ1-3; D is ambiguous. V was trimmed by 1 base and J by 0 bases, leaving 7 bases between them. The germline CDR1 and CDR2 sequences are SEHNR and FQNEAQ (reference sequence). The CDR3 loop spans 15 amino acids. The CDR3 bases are TGTGCCAGCAGCTTAGGGATAGTCTCTGGAAACACCATATATTTT. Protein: CASSLGIVSGNTIYF.

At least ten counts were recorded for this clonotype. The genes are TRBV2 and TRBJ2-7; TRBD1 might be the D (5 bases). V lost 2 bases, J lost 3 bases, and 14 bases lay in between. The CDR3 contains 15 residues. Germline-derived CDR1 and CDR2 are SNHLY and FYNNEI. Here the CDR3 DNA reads TGTGCCAGCAGTGAATCGACAGAAGCCCTCTACGAGCAGTACTTC. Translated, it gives CASSESTEALYEQYF.